This is a list of T cell receptor beta chains from one sample in a study of cytomegalovirus exposure and HLA in healthy donors. Sequencing was performed with immunoSEQ multiplex PCR; in TCRdb, only in-frame clones are kept and a portion is missing. The repertoire holds some 140,000 clones, roughly 90% seen once, with about 2.8% in the top ten. Source material: PBMCs. All receptors come from a man aged 18 to 35 in good health and CMV-seronegative. Both conserved end residues are part of each CDR3. A D gene is named only where the DNA matches it firmly. The size field is filled for only some rows; it gives once, few, many or a size class.

TRBV7-6	TRBD2	-	TRBJ2-1	TGTGCCAGCAGCAACGACCCTAGCGGGGGGACGAGCTCCTACAATGAGCAGTTCTTC	CASSNDPSGGTSSYNEQFF
TRBV27	TRBD2	-	TRBJ2-3	TGTGCCAGCAGTCCTGGACTAGCCTCGCGGGATACGCAGTATTTT	CASSPGLASRDTQYF
TRBV7-2	-	-	TRBJ1-2	TGTGCCAGCAGCTTAGCGTGGGACTTAACTAACTATGGCTACACCTTC	CASSLAWDLTNYGYTF
TRBV19	-	-	TRBJ1-6	TGTGCCACTAAAGTCCTAGAACCTAATTCACCCCTCCACTTT	CATKVLEPNSPLHF
TRBV10-2	TRBD2	-	TRBJ2-3	TGCGCCAGCAAACCTAGCGGGAGCATCACAGATACGCAGTATTTT	CASKPSGSITDTQYF
TRBV4-2	TRBD2	-	TRBJ2-5	TGTGCCAGCAGCCAAGACTATAGCGGGGGCTCAGAGACCCAGTACTTC	CASSQDYSGGSETQYF
TRBV13	-	-	TRBJ2-4	TGTGCCAGCAGCAACCTCAGTGAGGGGGACATTCAGTACTTC	CASSNLSEGDIQYF
TRBV5-4	-	-	TRBJ1-2	TGTGCCAGCAGCTTAGGGGATGGTGGCTACACCTTC	CASSLGDGGYTF
TRBV5-1	TRBD1	-	TRBJ2-7	TGCGCCAGCAGAGCTGATGGGTACAGGGGTGGCTCCTACGAGCAGTACTTC	CASRADGYRGGSYEQYF
TRBV4-3	TRBD1	-	TRBJ2-5	TGCGCCAGCAGCCCTGGTGGGACAGGGGGCTGGGAGACCCAGTACTTC	CASSPGGTGGWETQYF
TRBV19	TRBD2	-	TRBJ2-1	TGTGCCAGTAGTCCAAGAGGACTAGCGGGAACCAAGGATGAGCAGTTCTTC	CASSPRGLAGTKDEQFF
TRBV5-1	TRBD1	-	TRBJ1-3	TGCGCCAGCAGACGTACCGGGACAGGGGAAGCTGGAAACACCATATATTTT	CASRRTGTGEAGNTIYF
TRBV7-9	TRBD2	-	TRBJ2-5	TGTGCCAGCAGACCAGAATTGGGTCTAGCGGAGGGTAAGAGGACCCAGTACTTC	CASRPELGLAEGKRTQYF
TRBV18	-	-	TRBJ2-5	TGTGCCAGCTCACCACCGCAGGGACAAGAGACCCAGTACTTC	CASSPPQGQETQYF
TRBV29-1	TRBD2	-	TRBJ2-1	TGCAGCGTTGTACACCTTCGGGGGGCCTACAATGAGCAGTTCTTC	CSVVHLRGAYNEQFF
TRBV6-5	TRBD2	once	TRBJ2-1	TGTGCCAGTTCGGCGGGGGGACGCGGACCTGAGCAGTTCTTC	CASSAGGRGPEQFF
TRBV11-2	-	-	TRBJ2-4	TGTGCCAGCAGCAGCGGCGGGGCCAAAAACATTCAGTACTTC	CASSSGGAKNIQYF
TRBV6-5	-	-	TRBJ2-1	TGTGCCTCCTACGGGAACAATGAGCAGTTCTTC	CASYGNNEQFF
TRBV11-3	TRBD1	few	TRBJ1-1	TGTGCCAGCAGCTCTCAGGGGGACACTGAAGCTTTCTTT	CASSSQGDTEAFF
TRBV7-2	-	-	TRBJ1-2	TGTGCCAGCAGCGAGCAGGGGACCGGCAATGGCTACACCTTC	CASSEQGTGNGYTF
TRBV10-3	-	-	TRBJ2-5	TGTGCCATCAGTGAGGGTAAGGGGCTGAAGGGAGAGACCCAGTACTTC	CAISEGKGLKGETQYF
TRBV6-1	-	few	TRBJ2-7	TGTGCCAGCACGTATGCGAGCGAGCAGTACTTC	CASTYASEQYF
TRBV6-6	TRBD1	-	TRBJ2-7	TGTGCCAGCAGTTACTCCCAGGGGGCGTCCAACGAGCAGTACTTC	CASSYSQGASNEQYF
TRBV5-1	-	-	TRBJ2-3	TGCGCCAGCAGCTTGCAAACAGATACGCAGTATTTT	CASSLQTDTQYF
TRBV14	-	once	TRBJ2-2	TGTGCCAGCAGCCAAGGTTTGCCGGCCGCCGGGACAAAGAAGAGAAACGGTGCCGGGGAGCTGTTTTTT	CASSQGLPAAGTKKRNGAGELFF
TRBV13	-	-	TRBJ2-2	TGTGCCAGCAGTCCCGACAGGTCGAACACCGGGGAGCTGTTTTTT	CASSPDRSNTGELFF